This T cell receptor (beta chain) appears in the sequencing data of a study of blood T cell repertoires in COVID-19. The participants were between roughly 18 and 89 years old and came from about two dozen US areas. Categorization into cohorts depended on clinical history that participants reported. Assay used: immunoSEQ multiplex PCR; TCRdb lists only in-frame clones, some missing. The top ten hold around 6% of the sample, which has approximately 230,000 clones, approximately 86% seen once. CDR3 size: 12 residues. V lost 5 bases, J lost 6 bases, and 4 bases stayed unmatched. V gene TRBV12-3 or TRBV12-4 combines with J gene TRBJ2-7, with TRBD1 matching 7 bases. The receptor was derived from a woman aged 25 to 39 with acute COVID-19. Sequences were obtained from PBMCs or T cells enriched from blood (not recorded which). CDR3 in DNA: TGTGCCAGCAGTCGGAACAGGGGCGAGCAGTACTTC. Translated: CASSRNRGEQYF.